A single sample gave rise to the 2 T cell receptor beta chains below, sequenced in a study of cytomegalovirus exposure and HLA in healthy donors (dated by TCRdb to 2017 to 2019). The library was generated by the immunoSEQ multiplex PCR assay. For the multiplex PCR, a mixture combining 60 forward primers for TCR Vbeta segments and 13 reverse primers for TCR Jbeta segments was used. The table comes from immuneACCESS by way of TCRdb, which keeps in-frame sequences with V and J called. Part of the clones is missing from these tables; in studies checked, under half for an unresolved V gene and the rest for unknown reasons. The sample yields 160,000 or so clones; just over 70% were counted once. The ten largest account for 2% to 2.5% of the sample. Sequencing input: PBMCs. These receptors originate from a human donor in good health.

This chain uses TRBV5-5 with TRBJ1-1; D is ambiguous. Trimming took 4 bases from V and 6 from J, leaving 16 bases between them. This CDR3 has 14 amino acids. Germline values: CDR1 SGHKS, CDR2 YYEKEE (reference sequence). CDR3 DNA sequence: TGTGCCAGCAGCCCCGGGGTTAAGAAATCTGAAGCTTTCTTT. Its protein is CASSPGVKKSEAFF.

Comment on this clone: One end of the junction varies from germline; a read error may be responsible. The chain joins TRBV6-1 to TRBJ1-4; D remains unclear. CDR1 MNHNS and CDR2 SASEGT come from the germline V gene. The CDR3 spans 12 residues. The CDR3 DNA sequence: TGTGCCAGCAGGCGGGAGAATGAAAAACTGGTTTTT. Translated, it gives CASRRENEKLVF.